This TCR beta chain was identified during a study of CD8 T cells in ankylosing spondylitis. A word on this clonotype: Its antigen remains unknown.

Points from the study as a whole: Reactive arthritis synovial fluid and blood previously showed some of these motif variants. Characteristic of ankylosing spondylitis blood, it appeared, was a TCR beta motif comprising roughly 8 highly homologous variants.

Via MiXCR, TCRdb re-called the 5' RACE reads, giving one row per CDR3 protein. The sample has around 130,000 distinct CDR3 sequences; roughly 13% are singletons. CDR3 size: 15 residues. With V trimmed by 5 bases and J by 3 bases, 9 bases remained unmatched. CDR1 and CDR2 from the germline V gene are SGHDN and FVKESK. Material for sequencing was blood, either unsorted or a sorted T cell fraction (not recorded which). This rearrangement joins TRBV14 to TRBJ1-1, with 7 bases fitting TRBD1. This sequence originates from a female donor with ankylosing spondylitis or in good health (not recorded which). The CDR3 nucleotides are TGTGCCAGCAGCGTCAGGGGGAGGAAGCACACTGAAGCTTTCTTT. Translating gives CASSVRGRKHTEAFF.